These 28 T cell receptor beta chains originate from one sample sequenced in a study of blood T cell repertoires in COVID-19. Generated by immunoSEQ multiplex PCR, the TCRdb table keeps only in-frame clones and is missing some. This table has 210,000 or so clones, roughly 87% appearing once. Sequencing used PBMCs or T cells enriched from blood (not recorded which). Source of these receptors: a man younger than 40 who had recovered from COVID-19.

The chain is built from TRBV10-3 and TRBJ2-7; 9 bases fit TRBD2. The CDR3 is 14 amino acids. CDR1 is ENHRY, CDR2 SYGVKD, per germline. V trimming: 4 bases; J trimming: 3 bases; junction bases outside the gene matches: 4. The CDR3, as DNA: TGTGCCATCAGTGGGGGGACTAGCAACTACGAGCAGTACTTC. It translates to CAISGGTSNYEQYF.

This rearrangement joins TRBV7-2 to TRBJ2-7; D is possibly TRBD2 (5 bases). Trimming took 4 bases from V and 0 from J, leaving 13 bases between them. The CDR3 totals 15 residues. The germline V gene encodes CDR1 SGHTA and CDR2 FQGNSA. The CDR3 protein is CASSYGLGSSYEQYF. DNA for the CDR3: TGTGCCAGCAGCTACGGACTGGGAAGCTCCTACGAGCAGTACTTC.

The chain is built from TRBV5-1 and TRBJ2-3; the match to TRBD2 covers 13 bases. V lost 4 bases and J lost 4; bases outside the gene matches: 6. This CDR3 is built from 16 residues. Germline-derived CDR1 and CDR2 are SGHRS and YFSETQ. CDR3 nucleotides: TGCGCCAGCAGCACACGGACTAGCGGGAGTGCAGATACGCAGTATTTT. Its translation is CASSTRTSGSADTQYF.

The rearrangement uses TRBV6-5 and TRBJ1-5; D perhaps matches TRBD1 (6 bases). The CDR3 contains 12 residues. Germline CDR1 reads MNHEY; CDR2 reads SVGAGI. The V and J ends lost 10 bases and 7 bases respectively, with 14 bases between them. The CDR3 nucleotides read TGTGCCACAGAAACAGGGCTCCAGCCCCAGCATTTT. Translated: CATETGLQPQHF.

The gene calls are TRBV11-2 and TRBJ1-3, with a tentative D call TRBD1 (6 bases). V was clipped by 4 bases and J by 4 bases, with 11 bases between them. The CDR3 is made up of 14 amino acids. Germline V gene data show CDR1 as SGHAT and CDR2 as FQNNGV. In DNA form, the CDR3 reads TGTGCCAGCAGCTCCCTGGGACAAGGAAACACCATATATTTT. This gives the protein CASSSLGQGNTIYF.

The J gene is TRBJ2-7, the V gene TRBV27; 7 bases agree with TRBD1. The germline V gene has CDR1 MNHEY and CDR2 SMNVEV (reference sequence). The CDR3 sequence is 15 residues long. V shed 4 bases and J 1 base; nucleotides not matched to a gene: 7. The CDR3 region is CASSSTGTDSYEQYF. CDR3 bases: TGTGCCAGCAGTTCCACCGGGACAGATTCCTACGAGCAGTACTTC.

The V call is TRBV11-2, the J call TRBJ2-3; 9 nucleotides line up with TRBD2. Germline V gene sequence: CDR1 SGHAT, CDR2 FQNNGV. The CDR3 totals 17 residues. Trimming cost V 6 bases and J 1 base; bases outside gene matches: 11. DNA of the CDR3: TGTGCCAGCAGGTTCGGGCGCGGGAGGGGAGGCACAGATACGCAGTATTTT. This encodes CASRFGRGRGGTDTQYF. Full variable domain (rest looked up from reference TRBV11-2 and TRBJ2-3): EAGVAQSPRYKIIEKRQSVAFWCNPISGHATLYWYQQILGQGPKLLIQFQNNGVVDDSQLPKDRFSAERLKGVDSTLKIQPAKLEDSAVYLCASRFGRGRGGTDTQYFGPGTRLTVL.

The chain combines TRBV7-2 with TRBJ1-2; 10 nucleotides agree with TRBD1. The CDR3 contains 15 residues. Unmatched junction bases numbered 9, after V lost 5 bases and J lost 6 bases. Germline assignment: CDR1 SGHTA and CDR2 FQGNSA. CDR3 in DNA: TGTGCCAGCAGCCAAAGACAGGGGGCGAGGGATGGCTACACCTTC. Its translation is CASSQRQGARDGYTF.

This chain joins TRBV4-1 and TRBJ2-3, with D perhaps TRBD2 (6 bases). The V end lost 1 base, the J end lost 2 bases, and 13 bases lay between the germline ends. The CDR3 runs to 16 residues. Looked up from germline, CDR1 is MGHRA and CDR2 is YSYEKL. The CDR3 region has the DNA TGCGCCAGCAGCCAAGCGCCGGGGGAGGCCACAGATACGCAGTATTTT. This sequence encodes CASSQAPGEATDTQYF.

The chain is built from TRBV5-1 and TRBJ1-1; 7 bases match TRBD1. V dropped 1 base and J dropped 3; count of bases not matched to a gene: 3. The CDR3 extends over 14 amino acids. The germline gives CDR1 SGHRS, CDR2 YFSETQ. The CDR3 reads CASSLSTGDTEAFF. CDR3 coding DNA: TGCGCCAGCAGCTTGTCTACAGGGGACACTGAAGCTTTCTTT.

The genes are TRBV6-6 and TRBJ1-1; D remains unclear. The CDR3 totals 13 residues. V was shortened by 6 bases and J by 1 base, with 9 bases between the two germline ends. Per germline, CDR1 MNHNY and CDR2 SVGAGI (reference sequence). The chain's CDR3 is CASRTQANTEAFF. The CDR3 bases are TGTGCCAGCAGAACCCAGGCGAACACTGAAGCTTTCTTT.

V usage is TRBV11-2 and J usage is TRBJ1-1; D ambiguous. The CDR3 length is 13 residues. Trimming stripped 1 base from V and 3 bases from J, with 6 bases between. CDR1 and CDR2 from the germline V gene are SGHAT and FQNNGV. CDR3 in DNA: TGTGCCAGCAGCTTAGGCCGGGACACTGAAGCTTTCTTT. Translation: CASSLGRDTEAFF. Variable domain in full (rest from reference TRBV11-2 and TRBJ1-1): EAGVAQSPRYKIIEKRQSVAFWCNPISGHATLYWYQQILGQGPKLLIQFQNNGVVDDSQLPKDRFSAERLKGVDSTLKIQPAKLEDSAVYLCASSLGRDTEAFFGQGTRLTVV.

CDR3 protein: CASSLPGVGSYEQYF. CDR3 bases: TGTGCCAGCAGCTTGCCCGGGGTGGGATCCTACGAGCAGTACTTC. V gene TRBV5-6 combines with J gene TRBJ2-7; D is perhaps TRBD2 (5 bases). The CDR3 sequence is 15 residues long. V lost 1 base and J 1 base, leaving 12 bases between the germline ends. Germline CDR1 SGHDT, CDR2 YYEEEE. The full variable domain, in which reference TRBV5-6 and TRBJ2-7 provide the parts outside the CDR3, is DAGVTQSPTHLIKTRGQQVTLRCSPKSGHDTVSWYQQALGQGPQFIFQYYEEEERQRGNFPDRFSGHQFPNYSSELNVNALLLGDSALYLCASSLPGVGSYEQYFGPGTRLTVT.

The chain employs TRBV28 and TRBJ2-1; no clear D. Trimming left V 3 bases short and J 3 bases short, with 9 bases between. Germline V gene sequence: CDR1 MDHEN, CDR2 SYDVKM. The CDR3 sequence is 14 residues long. In DNA form, the CDR3 reads TGTGCCAGCAGTTTTGCGAGTTTCTACAATGAGCAGTTCTTC. Amino acids: CASSFASFYNEQFF.

The V gene is TRBV28, the J gene TRBJ1-2; maybe TRBD1 (6 bases). The germline CDR1 and CDR2 sequences are MDHEN and SYDVKM. The CDR3 is 12 amino acids. Trimming cost V 1 base and J 11 bases, with 11 bases left between them. The CDR3 DNA sequence: TGTGCCAGCAGTTTATCAGGGGAGGGATACACCTTC. Translated, it gives CASSLSGEGYTF.

The chain links TRBV9 to TRBJ1-4; 7 bases align to TRBD1. Trimming at V came to 4 bases and at J to 6 bases, leaving 9 bases not matched to a gene. The CDR3 is 15 residues long. Germline CDR1 and CDR2: SGDLS and YYNGEE. The CDR3 here is CASSPTGAADEKLFF. The CDR3 nucleotides are TGTGCCAGCAGCCCAACAGGGGCGGCGGATGAAAAACTGTTTTTT. Combining the CDR3 with reference TRBV9 and TRBJ1-4 gives the whole variable domain DSGVTQTPKHLITATGQRVTLRCSPRSGDLSVYWYQQSLDQGLQFLIQYYNGEERAKGNILERFSAQQFPDLHSELNLSSLELGDSALYFCASSPTGAADEKLFFGSGTQLSVL.

This clone was seen only a few times. The chain recombines TRBV19 with TRBJ1-5; D unclear. From germline, CDR1 is LNHDA and CDR2 SQIVND (reference sequence). With 3 bases removed from V and 2 bases from J, the gap between germline ends came to 14 bases. The CDR3 totals 16 residues. The chain's CDR3 is CASSIVPSSGNQPQHF. CDR3 in DNA: TGTGCCAGTAGTATCGTTCCGTCCTCTGGCAATCAGCCCCAGCATTTT.

The chain carries TRBV5-1 and TRBJ1-2; a weak D match, TRBD1 (6 bases). The CDR3 has 17 amino acids. Trimming removed 4 bases from V and 2 bases from J, with 21 bases in between. Germline CDR1 and CDR2: SGHRS and YFSETQ. For the CDR3, the DNA is TGCGCCAGCAGCCATTATCAACAGGGAAGGGCGAACTATGGCTACACCTTC. Translation gives CASSHYQQGRANYGYTF.

V usage is TRBV7-9 and J usage is TRBJ2-1; no clear D gene. Germline V gene data show CDR1 as SEHNR and CDR2 as FQNEAQ (reference sequence). This CDR3 has 14 amino acids. V lost 5 bases, J lost 8 bases, and 16 bases lay in between. CDR3 in DNA: TGTGCCAGCAGCATAACCACGGAGTTCGATGAGCAGTTCTTC. This encodes CASSITTEFDEQFF.

This clone was observed once. This chain uses TRBV7-9 with TRBJ1-1, with D perhaps matching TRBD1 (6 bases). There are 14 residues in the CDR3. V was pared by 5 bases and J by 6 bases, with 16 bases between. Germline V CDR1 and CDR2: SEHNR, FQNEAQ (reference sequence). In nucleotides, the CDR3 is TGTGCCAGCAGCGAACCAACGGACAGACCTGAAGCTTTCTTT. The encoded protein is CASSEPTDRPEAFF.

The chain links TRBV29-1 to TRBJ1-2; 9 bases are a match to TRBD1. Germline lookup yields CDR1 SQVTM and CDR2 ANQGSEA. The CDR3 runs 13 residues. J gave up 2 bases and V 5 bases, and 3 bases lay outside the gene matches. Here the CDR3 reads CSVQGQGNYGYTF. In DNA, the CDR3 is TGCAGCGTTCAGGGACAGGGCAACTATGGCTACACCTTC.

The J gene is TRBJ1-1, the V gene TRBV27, with 10 bases fitting TRBD1. J lost 5 bases, V lost 8 bases, and 11 bases had no gene match. Per the germline V gene, CDR1 is MNHEY and CDR2 is SMNVEV (reference sequence). CDR3 length: 15 residues. Written as DNA, the CDR3 is TGTGCCAGCGGGGACTTAGGGGACAGGGGAACTGAAGCTTTCTTT. Protein: CASGDLGDRGTEAFF.

This clone was counted once. The rearrangement joins TRBV20-1 to TRBJ2-1, with 10 nucleotides matching TRBD2. This CDR3 is built from 17 residues. Germline lookup yields CDR1 DFQATT and CDR2 SNEGSKA (reference sequence). V dropped 3 bases and J dropped 9; count of bases not matched to a gene: 17. The CDR3 DNA reads TGCAGTGCTAGTCGACCCTTCCGGGCTAGCGGGAGTATTGAGCAGTTCTTC. Its translation: CSASRPFRASGSIEQFF.

The gene calls are TRBV9 and TRBJ1-1; D call uncertain. Trimming stripped 0 bases from V and 7 bases from J, with 13 bases between. CDR1 is SGDLS and CDR2 is YYNGEE in the germline V gene. The CDR3 covers 14 residues. As DNA, the CDR3 is TGTGCCAGCAGCGTAGAAAGAGAGCGGGATGAAGCTTTCTTT. Translated: CASSVERERDEAFF.

CDR3 sequence: CATTPLAGVGETQYF. The CDR3 nucleotides read TGTGCCACCACTCCTCTAGCGGGAGTAGGAGAGACCCAGTACTTC. The V call is TRBV6-5, the J call TRBJ2-5; TRBD2 agrees at 10 bases. Germline trimming cut 10 bases from V and 4 bases from J; bases unmatched to any gene: 12. The CDR3 has 15 amino acids. Germline CDR1 reads MNHEY; CDR2 reads SVGAGI.

This sequence joins TRBV7-9 and TRBJ1-2; 7 nucleotides agree with TRBD1. Per germline, CDR1 SEHNR and CDR2 FQNEAQ (reference sequence). V shed 5 bases, J shed 6 bases, and the junction held 12 bases outside the gene matches. The CDR3 is 15 residues long. CDR3 coding DNA: TGTGCCAGCAGCGGAGACGACAGGGTCGCTCATGGCTACACCTTC. Its protein is CASSGDDRVAHGYTF.

The chain is built from TRBV30 and TRBJ1-1; D not certain. This CDR3 is built from 12 residues. The V end lost 4 bases, the J end lost 0 bases, and 6 bases lay between the germline ends. The germline CDR1 and CDR2 sequences are GTSNPN and SVGIG (reference sequence). CDR3 sequence: CAWTGLNTEAFF. CDR3 sequence (DNA): TGTGCCTGGACGGGATTGAACACTGAAGCTTTCTTT.

The chain couples TRBV12-3 or TRBV12-4 to TRBJ2-7, with D tentatively TRBD1 (5 bases). Trimming took off 3 bases at V and 9 bases at J, with 9 bases between the two ends. CDR3 length equals 11 residues. This chain's CDR3 is CASSFSRVQYF. The CDR3, as DNA: TGTGCCAGCAGTTTCTCCAGGGTGCAGTACTTC.